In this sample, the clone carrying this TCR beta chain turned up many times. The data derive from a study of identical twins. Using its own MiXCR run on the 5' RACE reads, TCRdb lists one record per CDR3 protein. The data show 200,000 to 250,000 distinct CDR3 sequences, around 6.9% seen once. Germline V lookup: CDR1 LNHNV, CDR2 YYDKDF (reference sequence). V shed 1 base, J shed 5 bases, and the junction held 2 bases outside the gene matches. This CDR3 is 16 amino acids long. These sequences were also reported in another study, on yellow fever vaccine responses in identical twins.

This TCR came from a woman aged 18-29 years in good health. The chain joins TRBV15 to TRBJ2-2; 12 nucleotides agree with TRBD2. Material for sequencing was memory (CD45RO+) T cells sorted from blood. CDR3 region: CATSRGLAGETGELFF. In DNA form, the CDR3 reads TGTGCCACCAGCAGAGGACTAGCGGGAGAAACCGGGGAGCTGTTTTTT.